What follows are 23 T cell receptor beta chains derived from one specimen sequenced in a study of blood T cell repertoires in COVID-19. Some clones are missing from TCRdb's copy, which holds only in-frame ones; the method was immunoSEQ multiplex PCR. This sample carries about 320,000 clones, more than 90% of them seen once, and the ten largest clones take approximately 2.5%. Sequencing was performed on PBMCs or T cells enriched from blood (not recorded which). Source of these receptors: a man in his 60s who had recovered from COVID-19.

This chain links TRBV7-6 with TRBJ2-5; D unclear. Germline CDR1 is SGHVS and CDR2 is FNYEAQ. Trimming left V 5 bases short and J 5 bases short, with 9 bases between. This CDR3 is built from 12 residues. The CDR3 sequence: CASSTLGETQYF. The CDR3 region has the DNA TGTGCCAGCAGCACCCTCGGGGAGACCCAGTACTTC.

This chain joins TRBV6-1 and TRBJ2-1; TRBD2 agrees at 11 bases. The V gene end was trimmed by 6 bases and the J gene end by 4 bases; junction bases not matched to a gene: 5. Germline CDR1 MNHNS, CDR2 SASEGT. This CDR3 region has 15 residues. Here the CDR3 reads CASSLASGGYNEQFF. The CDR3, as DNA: TGTGCCAGCAGCCTCGCTAGCGGGGGGTACAATGAGCAGTTCTTC.

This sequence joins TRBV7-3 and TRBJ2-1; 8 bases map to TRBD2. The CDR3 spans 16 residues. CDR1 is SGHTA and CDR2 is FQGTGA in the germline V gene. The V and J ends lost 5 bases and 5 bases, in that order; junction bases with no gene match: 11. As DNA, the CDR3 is TGTGCCAGCAGCCCCCTGCGCGGCGGGGGGAACAATGAGCAGTTCTTC. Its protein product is CASSPLRGGGNNEQFF.

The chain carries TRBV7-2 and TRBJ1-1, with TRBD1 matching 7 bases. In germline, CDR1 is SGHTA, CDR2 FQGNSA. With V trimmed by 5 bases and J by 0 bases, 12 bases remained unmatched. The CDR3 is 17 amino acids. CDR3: CASSIRQGGWLNTEAFF. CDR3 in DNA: TGTGCCAGCAGCATAAGACAGGGCGGGTGGTTGAACACTGAAGCTTTCTTT. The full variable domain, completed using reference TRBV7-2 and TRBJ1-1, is GAGVSQSPSNKVTEKGKDVELRCDPISGHTALYWYRQSLGQGLEFLIYFQGNSAPDKSGLPSDRFSAERTGGSVSTLTIQRTQQEDSAVYLCASSIRQGGWLNTEAFFGQGTRLTVV.

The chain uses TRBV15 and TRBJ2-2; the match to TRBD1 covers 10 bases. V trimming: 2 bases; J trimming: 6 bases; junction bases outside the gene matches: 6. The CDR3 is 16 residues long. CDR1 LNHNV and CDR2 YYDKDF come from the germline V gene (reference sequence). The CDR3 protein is CATSRRRGQGSGELFF. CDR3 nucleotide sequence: TGTGCCACCAGCAGACGCCGGGGACAGGGGTCCGGGGAGCTGTTTTTT.

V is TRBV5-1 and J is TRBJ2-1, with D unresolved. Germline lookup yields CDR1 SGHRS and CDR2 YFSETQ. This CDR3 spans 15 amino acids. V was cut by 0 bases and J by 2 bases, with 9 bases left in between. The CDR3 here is CASSLVSRAYNEQFF. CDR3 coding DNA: TGCGCCAGCAGCTTGGTCTCGCGCGCCTACAATGAGCAGTTCTTC.

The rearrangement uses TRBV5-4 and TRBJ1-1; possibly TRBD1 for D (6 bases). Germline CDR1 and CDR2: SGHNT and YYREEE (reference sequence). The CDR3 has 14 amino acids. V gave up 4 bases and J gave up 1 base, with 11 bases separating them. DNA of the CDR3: TGTGCCAGCAGCCCGAGGGGACAGAACACTGAAGCTTTCTTT. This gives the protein CASSPRGQNTEAFF.

CDR3 loop: CASGTPNSGNTIYF. The CDR3 DNA reads as TGTGCCAGCGGGACACCTAACTCTGGAAACACCATATATTTT. The J gene is TRBJ1-3, the V gene TRBV6-5; perhaps TRBD1 as D (6 bases). The CDR3 is 14 amino acids. Germline CDR1 is MNHEY and CDR2 is SVGAGI. The V and J ends lost 8 bases and 0 bases respectively, with 11 bases between them.

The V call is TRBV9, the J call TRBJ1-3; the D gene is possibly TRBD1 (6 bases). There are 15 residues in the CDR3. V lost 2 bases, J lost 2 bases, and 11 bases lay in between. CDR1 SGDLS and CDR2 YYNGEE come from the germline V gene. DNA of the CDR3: TGTGCCAGCAGCGTCGGGACAAGAACTGGAAACACCATATATTTT. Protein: CASSVGTRTGNTIYF.

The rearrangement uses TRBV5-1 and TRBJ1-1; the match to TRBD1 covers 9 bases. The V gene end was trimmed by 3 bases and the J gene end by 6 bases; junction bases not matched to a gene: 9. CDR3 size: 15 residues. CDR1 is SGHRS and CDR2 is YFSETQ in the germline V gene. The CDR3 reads CASSSGQGTVSEAFF. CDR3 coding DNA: TGCGCCAGCAGCTCTGGACAGGGGACGGTCTCTGAAGCTTTCTTT.

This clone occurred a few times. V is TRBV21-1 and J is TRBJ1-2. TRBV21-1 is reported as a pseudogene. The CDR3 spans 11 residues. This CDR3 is CASRGGYGYTF. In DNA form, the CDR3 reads TGTGCCAGCCGTGGGGGGTATGGCTACACCTTC.

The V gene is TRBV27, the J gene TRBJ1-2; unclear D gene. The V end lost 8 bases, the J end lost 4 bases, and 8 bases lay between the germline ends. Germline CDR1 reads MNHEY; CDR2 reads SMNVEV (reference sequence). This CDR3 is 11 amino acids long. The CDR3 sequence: CASGEVYGYTF. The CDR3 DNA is TGTGCCAGCGGCGAGGTCTATGGCTACACCTTC.

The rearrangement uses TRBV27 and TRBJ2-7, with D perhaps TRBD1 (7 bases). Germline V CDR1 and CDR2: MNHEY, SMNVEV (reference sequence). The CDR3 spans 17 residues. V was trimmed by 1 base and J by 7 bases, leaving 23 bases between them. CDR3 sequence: CASSLFPPQGGKPEQYF. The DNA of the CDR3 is TGTGCCAGCAGTTTATTCCCCCCCCAGGGGGGAAAACCGGAGCAGTACTTC.

The chain's CDR3 is CASSHLSGNTGELFF. DNA of the CDR3: TGCGCCAGCAGCCACCTCTCGGGAAACACCGGGGAGCTGTTTTTT. J is TRBJ2-2 and V is TRBV4-3; D may be TRBD2 (5 bases). Trimming pared 3 bases from V and 2 bases from J, leaving 10 bases between. The CDR3 consists of 15 residues. Per germline, CDR1 LGHNA and CDR2 YSLEER.

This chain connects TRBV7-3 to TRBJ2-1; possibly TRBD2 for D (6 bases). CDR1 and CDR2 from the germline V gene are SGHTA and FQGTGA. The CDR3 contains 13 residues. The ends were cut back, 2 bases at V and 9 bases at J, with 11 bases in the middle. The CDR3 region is CASSLGEVGEQFF. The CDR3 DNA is TGTGCCAGCAGCTTAGGGGAGGTGGGTGAGCAGTTCTTC.

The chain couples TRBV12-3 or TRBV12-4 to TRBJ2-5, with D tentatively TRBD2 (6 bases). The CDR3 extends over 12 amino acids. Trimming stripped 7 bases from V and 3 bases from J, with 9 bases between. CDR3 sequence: CASTWREETQYF. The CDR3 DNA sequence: TGTGCCAGCACATGGAGGGAAGAGACCCAGTACTTC.

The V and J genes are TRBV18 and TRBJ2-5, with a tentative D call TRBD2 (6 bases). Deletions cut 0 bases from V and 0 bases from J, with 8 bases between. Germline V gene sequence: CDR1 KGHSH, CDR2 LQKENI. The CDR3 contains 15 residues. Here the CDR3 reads CASSPPAGYQETQYF. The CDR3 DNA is TGTGCCAGCTCACCACCGGCGGGATACCAAGAGACCCAGTACTTC.

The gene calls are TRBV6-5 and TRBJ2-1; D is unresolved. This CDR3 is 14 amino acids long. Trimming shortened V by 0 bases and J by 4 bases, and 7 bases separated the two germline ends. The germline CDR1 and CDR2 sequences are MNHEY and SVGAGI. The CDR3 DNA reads TGTGCCAGCAGTTACTCGACTGGTTACAATGAGCAGTTCTTC. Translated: CASSYSTGYNEQFF.

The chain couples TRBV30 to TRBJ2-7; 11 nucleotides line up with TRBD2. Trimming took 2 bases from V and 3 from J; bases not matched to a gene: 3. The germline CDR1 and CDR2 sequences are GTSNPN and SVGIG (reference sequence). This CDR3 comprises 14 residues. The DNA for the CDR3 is TGTGCCTGGAGTCCCACTAGCGGGAGCTACGAGCAGTACTTC. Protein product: CAWSPTSGSYEQYF.

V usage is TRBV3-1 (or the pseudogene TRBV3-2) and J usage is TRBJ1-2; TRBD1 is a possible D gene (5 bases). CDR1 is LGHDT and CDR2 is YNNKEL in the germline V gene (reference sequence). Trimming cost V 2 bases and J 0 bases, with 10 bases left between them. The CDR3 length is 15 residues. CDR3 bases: TGTGCCAGCAGCCAAAGACAGACCCCTAACTATGGCTACACCTTC. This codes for CASSQRQTPNYGYTF.

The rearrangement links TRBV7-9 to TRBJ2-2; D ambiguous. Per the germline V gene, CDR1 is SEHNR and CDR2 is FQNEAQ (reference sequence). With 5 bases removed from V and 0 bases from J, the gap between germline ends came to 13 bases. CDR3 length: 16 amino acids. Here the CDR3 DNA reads TGTGCCAGCAGCCAACGGTTGATCGCGAACACCGGGGAGCTGTTTTTT. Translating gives CASSQRLIANTGELFF.

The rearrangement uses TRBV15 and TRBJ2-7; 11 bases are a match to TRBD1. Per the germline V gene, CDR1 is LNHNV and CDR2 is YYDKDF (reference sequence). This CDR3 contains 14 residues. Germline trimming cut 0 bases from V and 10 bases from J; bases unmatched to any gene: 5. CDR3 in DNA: TGTGCCACCAGCAGAGAAGGGACAGGGGGACAACAGTACTTC. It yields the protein CATSREGTGGQQYF.

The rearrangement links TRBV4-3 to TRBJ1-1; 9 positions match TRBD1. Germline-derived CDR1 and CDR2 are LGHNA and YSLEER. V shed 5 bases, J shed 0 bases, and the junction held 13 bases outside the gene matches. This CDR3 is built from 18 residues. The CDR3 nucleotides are TGCGCCAGCAGCGACCGGTGGACAGGGGAGGGAATGAACACTGAAGCTTTCTTT. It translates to CASSDRWTGEGMNTEAFF.